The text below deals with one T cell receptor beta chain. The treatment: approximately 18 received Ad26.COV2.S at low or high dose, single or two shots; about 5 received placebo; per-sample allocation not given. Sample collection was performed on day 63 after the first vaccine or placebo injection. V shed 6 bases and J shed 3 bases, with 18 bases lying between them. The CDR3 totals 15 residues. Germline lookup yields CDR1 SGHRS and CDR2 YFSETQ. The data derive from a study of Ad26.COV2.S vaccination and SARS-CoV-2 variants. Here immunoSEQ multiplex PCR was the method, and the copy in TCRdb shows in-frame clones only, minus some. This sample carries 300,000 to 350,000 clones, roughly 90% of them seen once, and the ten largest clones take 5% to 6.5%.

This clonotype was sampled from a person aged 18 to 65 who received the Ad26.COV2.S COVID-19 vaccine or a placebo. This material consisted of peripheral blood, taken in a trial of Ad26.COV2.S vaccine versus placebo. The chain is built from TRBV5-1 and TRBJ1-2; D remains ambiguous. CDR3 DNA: TGCGCCAGCACTCCTACCCACCTGGGAGACTATGGCTACACCTTC. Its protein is CASTPTHLGDYGYTF.